The rows below give T cell receptor beta chains drawn from one sample of a study of shared clonotypes between healthy human individuals. Measured with immunoSEQ multiplex PCR; TCRdb has only the in-frame clones, and not every one. This sample yields 2 million to 2.5 million clones, of which approximately 96% are seen a single time; more than 0.1% belongs to the top ten. Sequencing was carried out using naive CD4+ T cells sorted from blood. These receptors all come from a man younger than 35 in good health. Both conserved end residues are part of each CDR3. Fields, in order: V gene, J gene, clone size, D gene, CDR3 DNA, CDR3 protein. The D gene is left open where the match is weak. Some rows mark clone size as missing; the rest say once, few, many or name a class of expanded clone.

>TRBV2|TRBJ2-2|-|-
TGTGCCAGCTCGGGGACCCCCCCAACGGGGGAGCTGTTTTTT
CASSGTPPTGELFF
>TRBV30|TRBJ2-5|-|-
TGTGCCTGGAGTGCGGGTCTCCAAGAGACCCAGTACTTC
CAWSAGLQETQYF
>TRBV30|TRBJ1-1|-|-
TGTGCCTGGAGTGTACAGGGTTATGAAGCTTTCTTT
CAWSVQGYEAFF
>TRBV28|TRBJ1-4|once|-
TGTGCCAGCAGTCCCGGGGGGGCAACTAATGAAAAACTGTTTTTT
CASSPGGATNEKLFF
>TRBV6-5|TRBJ2-5|-|-
TGTGCCAGCAGAATGGGGGCTAGCGGTGCAGAGACCCAGTACTTC
CASRMGASGAETQYF
>TRBV18|TRBJ2-5|-|-
TGTGCCAGCTCACCACAAAGGGACGAGACCCAGTACTTC
CASSPQRDETQYF
>TRBV4-1|TRBJ2-3|-|-
TGCGCCAGCAGCCGAGGAGACACGTATAGCACAGATACGCAGTATTTT
CASSRGDTYSTDTQYF
>TRBV28|TRBJ2-7|-|-
TGTGCCAGCAGTCTCCACAGGGTTGGGTCGTACGAGCAGTACTTC
CASSLHRVGSYEQYF
>TRBV5-1|TRBJ1-1|-|-
TGCGCCAGCAGCTTACAGGAGTTAATGAACACTGAAGCTTTCTTT
CASSLQELMNTEAFF
>TRBV9|TRBJ1-1|-|TRBD1
TGTGCCAGCAGCGCCCGGACAGGGGCGAACACTGAAGCTTTCTTT
CASSARTGANTEAFF
>TRBV6-1|TRBJ1-1|-|-
TGTGCCAGCTCCCACAGGAACACTGAAGCTTTCTTT
CASSHRNTEAFF
>TRBV7-9|TRBJ2-4|once|TRBD1
TGTGCCAGCAGCCCCGGACAGGGTGGGAAAAACATTCAGTACTTC
CASSPGQGGKNIQYF
>TRBV25-1|TRBJ1-2|-|-
TGTGCCAGCAGTGTTGGGGGGGAGGACTATGGCTACACCTTC
CASSVGGEDYGYTF
>TRBV6-5|TRBJ2-5|-|-
TGTGCCAGTCAAGCCCAGGGGTACCAAGAGACCCAGTACTTC
CASQAQGYQETQYF
>TRBV30|TRBJ2-3|-|-
TGTGCCTGGGACCCCGCGTCCGAGACGCAGTATTTT
CAWDPASETQYF
>TRBV14|TRBJ1-6|-|TRBD1
TGTGCCAGCAGCCAAGTGGCCTCGGGACAGGGAAATCCACCCCTCCACTTT
CASSQVASGQGNPPLHF
>TRBV5-6|TRBJ1-6|-|-
TGTGCCAGCAGCCAACCAGGTCGAGATTCACCCCTCCACTTT
CASSQPGRDSPLHF
>TRBV27|TRBJ1-5|-|TRBD1
TGTGCCAGCAGTTCGACAGGGGCCCCCTCATTTTTT
CASSSTGAPSFF
>TRBV25-1|TRBJ2-7|-|TRBD1
TGTGCCAGCGGGGGACAGGGGGCAACCGAGCAGTACTTC
CASGGQGATEQYF
>TRBV6-5|TRBJ2-5|-|-
TGTGCCAGCAGTTATCAGGAAGAGGGGGTCCAAGAGACCCAGTACTTC
CASSYQEEGVQETQYF
>TRBV9|TRBJ1-5|-|-
TGTGCCAGCAGCGTAGGATGGACAGTCAATCAGCCCCAGCATTTT
CASSVGWTVNQPQHF
>TRBV18|TRBJ2-7|-|TRBD2
TGTGCCAGCTCACCACCTATAGCGGGGGGGAGGACCTACGAGCAGTACTTC
CASSPPIAGGRTYEQYF
>TRBV11-2|TRBJ1-3|-|-
TGTGCCAGCAGCTTAGGAACTAGCTCTGGAAACACCATATATTTT
CASSLGTSSGNTIYF
>TRBV19|TRBJ2-7|-|TRBD2
TGTGCCAGTAGTCTGCGACTAGCGGAGAACTACGAGCAGTACTTC
CASSLRLAENYEQYF
>TRBV7-9|TRBJ2-2|-|TRBD1
TGTGCCAGCAGCTTAACAGGGGGCAGCGGGGAGCTGTTTTTT
CASSLTGGSGELFF
>TRBV5-4|TRBJ1-3|-|TRBD1
TGTGCCAGCAGCTCAGGGGGAAGCTCTGGAAACACCATATATTTT
CASSSGGSSGNTIYF